The clone carrying this T cell receptor beta chain is deemed large (0.1 to 1%). Its antigen is not identified. These data come from a study of T cell repertoires in ileal Crohn's disease. Looking at the study overall: Patients had a median 7.9-year disease duration, and under 45% were active smokers.

Here immunoSEQ multiplex PCR was the method, and the copy in TCRdb shows in-frame clones only, minus some. The sample includes approximately 6,400 clones, 79% of them seen just once. Findings and limits, study-wide: All patients with clonality above 26.8% had endoscopic recurrence. Compared with non-smokers, active smokers at surgery showed more clonal expansions.

This TCR was recovered from an adult with Crohn's disease. The source material was ileal tissue.

DNA for the CDR3: TGTGCCAGCAGCTTGTGGGCAGTAAGTAGCAATCAGCCCCAGCATTTT. Amino acids: CASSLWAVSSNQPQHF. The V gene is TRBV5-8, the J gene TRBJ1-5; D unclear. This CDR3 is 16 amino acids long. Trimming cost V 1 base and J 0 bases, with 11 bases left between them. Germline assignment: CDR1 SGHTS and CDR2 YDEGEE.